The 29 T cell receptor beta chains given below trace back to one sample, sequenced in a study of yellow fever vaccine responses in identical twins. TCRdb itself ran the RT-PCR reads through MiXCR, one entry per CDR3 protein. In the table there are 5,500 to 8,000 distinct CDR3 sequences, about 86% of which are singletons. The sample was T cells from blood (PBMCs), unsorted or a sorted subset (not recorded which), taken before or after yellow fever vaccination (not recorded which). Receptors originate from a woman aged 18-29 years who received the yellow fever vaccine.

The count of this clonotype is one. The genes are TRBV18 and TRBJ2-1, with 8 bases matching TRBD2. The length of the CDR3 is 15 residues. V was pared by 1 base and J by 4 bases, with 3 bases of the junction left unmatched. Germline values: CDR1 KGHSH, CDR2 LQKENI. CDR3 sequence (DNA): TGTGCCAGCTCACCACAATTAGCGGGGTACAATGAGCAGTTCTTC. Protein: CASSPQLAGYNEQFF.

DNA for the CDR3: TGTGCCAGCAGTGTTTCCAGGAGCCCCTGGGAGACCCAGTACTTC. This gives the protein CASSVSRSPWETQYF. The chain carries TRBV2 and TRBJ2-5; D not resolved. CDR3 length: 15 amino acids. Germline lookup yields CDR1 SNHLY and CDR2 FYNNEI. V was clipped by 4 bases and J by 5 bases, with 17 bases between them.

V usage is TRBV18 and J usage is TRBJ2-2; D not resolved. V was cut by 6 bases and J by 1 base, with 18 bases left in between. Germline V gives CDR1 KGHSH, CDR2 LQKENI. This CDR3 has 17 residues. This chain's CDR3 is CASSPVMTLMNTGELFF. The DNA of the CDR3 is TGTGCCAGCTCCCCGGTGATGACTCTGATGAACACCGGGGAGCTGTTTTTT.

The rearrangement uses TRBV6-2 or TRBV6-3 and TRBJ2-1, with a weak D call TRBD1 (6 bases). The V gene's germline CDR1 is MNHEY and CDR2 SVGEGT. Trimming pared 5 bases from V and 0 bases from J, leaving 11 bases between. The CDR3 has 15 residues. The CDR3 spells CASSTTGSSYNEQFF. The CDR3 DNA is TGTGCCAGCAGTACAACAGGGAGCTCCTACAATGAGCAGTTCTTC.

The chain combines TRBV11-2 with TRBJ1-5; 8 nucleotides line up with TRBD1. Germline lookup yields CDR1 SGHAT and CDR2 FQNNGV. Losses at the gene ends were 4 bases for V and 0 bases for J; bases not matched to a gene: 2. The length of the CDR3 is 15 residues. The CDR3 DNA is TGTGCCAGCAGCTCAGGGGGCGCTAGCAATCAGCCCCAGCATTTT. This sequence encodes CASSSGGASNQPQHF.

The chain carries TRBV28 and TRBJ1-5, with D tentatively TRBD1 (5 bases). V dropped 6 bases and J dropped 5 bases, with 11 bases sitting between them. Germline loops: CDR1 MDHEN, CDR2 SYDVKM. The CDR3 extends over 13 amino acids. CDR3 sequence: CASRGREYQPQHF. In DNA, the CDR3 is TGTGCCAGCAGGGGCAGGGAATATCAGCCCCAGCATTTT.

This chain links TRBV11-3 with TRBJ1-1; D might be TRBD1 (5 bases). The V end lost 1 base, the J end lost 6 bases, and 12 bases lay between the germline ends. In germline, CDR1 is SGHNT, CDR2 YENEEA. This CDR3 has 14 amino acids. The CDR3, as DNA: TGTGCCAGCAGCTTAGGGGGGGTTAGGGCTGAAGCTTTCTTT. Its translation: CASSLGGVRAEAFF.

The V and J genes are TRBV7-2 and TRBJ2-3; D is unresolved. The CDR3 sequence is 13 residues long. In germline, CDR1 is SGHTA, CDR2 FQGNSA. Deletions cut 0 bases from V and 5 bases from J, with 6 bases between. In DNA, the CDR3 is TGTGCCAGCAGCTTAGCACACGGAGATACGCAGTATTTT. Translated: CASSLAHGDTQYF.

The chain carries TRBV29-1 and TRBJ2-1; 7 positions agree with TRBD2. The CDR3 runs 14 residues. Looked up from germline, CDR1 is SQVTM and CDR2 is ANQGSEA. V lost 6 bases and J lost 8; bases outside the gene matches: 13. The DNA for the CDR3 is TGCAGCGTCAAAGGGGCGGGAGCTTGGGATGAGCAGTTCTTC. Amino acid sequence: CSVKGAGAWDEQFF.

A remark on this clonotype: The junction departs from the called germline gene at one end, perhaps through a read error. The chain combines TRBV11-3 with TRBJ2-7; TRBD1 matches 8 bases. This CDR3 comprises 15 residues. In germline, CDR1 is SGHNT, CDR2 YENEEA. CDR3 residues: CASSLDGTGEDEQYF. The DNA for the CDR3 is TGTGCCAGCAGCCTAGACGGGACAGGAGAGGACGAGCAGTACTTC.

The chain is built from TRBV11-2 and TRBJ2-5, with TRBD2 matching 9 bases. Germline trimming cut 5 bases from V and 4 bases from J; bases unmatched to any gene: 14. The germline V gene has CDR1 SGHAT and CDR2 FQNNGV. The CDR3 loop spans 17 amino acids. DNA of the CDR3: TGTGCCAGCAGCCCTCAGGGGCGGGGGGGCTCCGGAGAGACCCAGTACTTC. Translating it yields CASSPQGRGGSGETQYF.

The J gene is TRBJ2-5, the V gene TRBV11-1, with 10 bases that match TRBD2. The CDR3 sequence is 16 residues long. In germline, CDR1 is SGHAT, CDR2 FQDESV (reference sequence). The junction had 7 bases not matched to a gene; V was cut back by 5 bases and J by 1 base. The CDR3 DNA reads TGTGCCAGCAGCGCGGTCGTAGCGGGAGGCCAAGAGACCCAGTACTTC. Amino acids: CASSAVVAGGQETQYF.

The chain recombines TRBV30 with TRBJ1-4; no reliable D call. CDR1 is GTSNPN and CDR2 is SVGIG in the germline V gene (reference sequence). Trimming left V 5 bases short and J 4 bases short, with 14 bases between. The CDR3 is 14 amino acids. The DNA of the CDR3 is TGTGCCTGGGGAAAAAGACCGGTTAATGAAAAACTGTTTTTT. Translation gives CAWGKRPVNEKLFF. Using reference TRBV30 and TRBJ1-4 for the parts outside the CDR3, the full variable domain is SQTIHQWPATLVQPVGSPLSLECTVEGTSNPNLYWYRQAAGRGLQLLFYSVGIGQISSEVPQNLSASRPQDRQFILSSKKLLLSDSGFYLCAWGKRPVNEKLFFGSGTQLSVL.

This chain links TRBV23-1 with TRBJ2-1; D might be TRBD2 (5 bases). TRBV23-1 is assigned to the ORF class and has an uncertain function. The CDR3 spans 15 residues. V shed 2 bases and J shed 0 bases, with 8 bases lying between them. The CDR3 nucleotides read TGCGCCAGCAGTCAAAGAGCGGACTCCTACAATGAGCAGTTCTTC. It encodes CASSQRADSYNEQFF.

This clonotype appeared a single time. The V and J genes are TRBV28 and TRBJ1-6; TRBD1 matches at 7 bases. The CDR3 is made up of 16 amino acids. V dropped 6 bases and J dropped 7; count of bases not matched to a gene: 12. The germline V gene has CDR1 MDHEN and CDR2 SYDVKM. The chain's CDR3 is CASSNHPGQQNSPLHF. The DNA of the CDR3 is TGTGCCAGCAGCAATCATCCGGGACAGCAAAATTCACCCCTCCACTTT. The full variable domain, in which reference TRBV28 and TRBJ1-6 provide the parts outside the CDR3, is DVKVTQSSRYLVKRTGEKVFLECVQDMDHENMFWYRQDPGLGLRLIYFSYDVKMKEKGDIPEGYSVSREKKERFSLILESASTNQTSMYLCASSNHPGQQNSPLHFGNGTRLTVT.

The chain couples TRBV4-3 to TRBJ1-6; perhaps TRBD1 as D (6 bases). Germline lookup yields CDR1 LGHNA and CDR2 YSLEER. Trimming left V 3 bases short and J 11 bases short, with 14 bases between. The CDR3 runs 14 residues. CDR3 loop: CASSQGGLGAPLHF. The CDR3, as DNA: TGCGCCAGCAGCCAGGGGGGCCTCGGGGCACCCCTCCACTTT.

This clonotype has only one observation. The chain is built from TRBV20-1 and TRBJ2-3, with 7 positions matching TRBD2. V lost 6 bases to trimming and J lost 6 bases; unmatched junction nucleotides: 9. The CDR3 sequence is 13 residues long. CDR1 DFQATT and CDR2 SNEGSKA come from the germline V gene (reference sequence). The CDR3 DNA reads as TGCAGTGCCCCCCGGGACGGGGGGGATACGCAGTATTTT. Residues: CSAPRDGGDTQYF.

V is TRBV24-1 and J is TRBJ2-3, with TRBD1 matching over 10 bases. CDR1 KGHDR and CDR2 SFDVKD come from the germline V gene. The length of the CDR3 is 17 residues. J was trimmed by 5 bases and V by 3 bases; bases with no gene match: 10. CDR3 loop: CATSDTTGTGARDTQYF. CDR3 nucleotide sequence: TGTGCCACCAGTGATACCACCGGGACAGGGGCTAGAGATACGCAGTATTTT.

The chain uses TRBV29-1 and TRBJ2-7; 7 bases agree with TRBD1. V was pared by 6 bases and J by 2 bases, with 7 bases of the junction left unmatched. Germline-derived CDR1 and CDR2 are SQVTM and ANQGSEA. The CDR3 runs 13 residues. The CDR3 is CSVAGTATYEQYF. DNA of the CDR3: TGCAGCGTGGCCGGGACAGCAACCTACGAGCAGTACTTC.

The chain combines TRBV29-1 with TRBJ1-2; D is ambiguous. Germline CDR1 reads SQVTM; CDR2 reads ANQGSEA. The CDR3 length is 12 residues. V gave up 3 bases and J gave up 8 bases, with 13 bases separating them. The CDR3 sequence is CSVEEGPGGYTF. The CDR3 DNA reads TGCAGCGTTGAGGAAGGACCGGGGGGCTACACCTTC.

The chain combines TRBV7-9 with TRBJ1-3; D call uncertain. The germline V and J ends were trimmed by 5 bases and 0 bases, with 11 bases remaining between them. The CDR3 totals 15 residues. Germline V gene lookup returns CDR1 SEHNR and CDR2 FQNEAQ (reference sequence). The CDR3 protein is CASSPWPISGNTIYF. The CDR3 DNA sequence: TGTGCCAGCAGCCCATGGCCCATCTCTGGAAACACCATATATTTT.

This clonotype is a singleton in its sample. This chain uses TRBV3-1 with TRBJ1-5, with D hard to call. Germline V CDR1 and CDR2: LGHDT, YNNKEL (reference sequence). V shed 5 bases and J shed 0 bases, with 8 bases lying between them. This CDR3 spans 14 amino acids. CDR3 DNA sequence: TGTGCCAGCAGCGGCGCCGGTAGCAATCAGCCCCAGCATTTT. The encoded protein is CASSGAGSNQPQHF.

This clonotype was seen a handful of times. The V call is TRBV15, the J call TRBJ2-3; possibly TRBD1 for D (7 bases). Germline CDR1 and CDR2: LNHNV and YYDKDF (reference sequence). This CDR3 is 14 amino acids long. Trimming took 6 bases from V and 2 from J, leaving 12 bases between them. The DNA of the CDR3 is TGTGCCACCAGGGCGGGACAGTCCACAGATACGCAGTATTTT. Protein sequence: CATRAGQSTDTQYF.

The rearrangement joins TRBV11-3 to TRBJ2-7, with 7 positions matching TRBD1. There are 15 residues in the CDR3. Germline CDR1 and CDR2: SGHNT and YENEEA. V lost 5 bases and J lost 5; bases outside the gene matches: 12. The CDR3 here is CASSPRGQLSNEQYF. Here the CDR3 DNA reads TGTGCCAGCAGCCCCAGGGGACAGCTGTCTAACGAGCAGTACTTC.

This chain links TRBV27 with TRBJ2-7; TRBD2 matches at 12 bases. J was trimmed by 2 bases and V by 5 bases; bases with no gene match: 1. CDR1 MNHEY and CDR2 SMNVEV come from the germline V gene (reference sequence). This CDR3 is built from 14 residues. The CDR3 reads CASSRTSGAYEQYF. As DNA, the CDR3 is TGTGCCAGCAGTCGGACTAGCGGGGCCTACGAGCAGTACTTC.

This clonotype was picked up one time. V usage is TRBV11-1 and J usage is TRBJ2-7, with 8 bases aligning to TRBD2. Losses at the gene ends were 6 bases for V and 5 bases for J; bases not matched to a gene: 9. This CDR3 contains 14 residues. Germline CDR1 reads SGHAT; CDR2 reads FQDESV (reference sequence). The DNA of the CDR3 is TGTGCCAGCAGTCGGGGGACTAGAGCCAACGAGCAGTACTTC. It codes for CASSRGTRANEQYF.

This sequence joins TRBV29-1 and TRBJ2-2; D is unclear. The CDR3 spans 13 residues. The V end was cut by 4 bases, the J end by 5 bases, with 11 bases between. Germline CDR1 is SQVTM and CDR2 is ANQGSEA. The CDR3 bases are TGCAGCGTTGCTGTAGGGCGGACCGGGGAGCTGTTTTTT. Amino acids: CSVAVGRTGELFF.

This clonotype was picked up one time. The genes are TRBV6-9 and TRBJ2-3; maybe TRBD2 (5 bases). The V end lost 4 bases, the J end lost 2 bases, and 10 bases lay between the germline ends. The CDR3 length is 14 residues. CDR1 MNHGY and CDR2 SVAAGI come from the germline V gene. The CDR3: CASSFSTTTDTQYF. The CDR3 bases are TGTGCCAGCAGTTTTTCGACTACCACAGATACGCAGTATTTT.

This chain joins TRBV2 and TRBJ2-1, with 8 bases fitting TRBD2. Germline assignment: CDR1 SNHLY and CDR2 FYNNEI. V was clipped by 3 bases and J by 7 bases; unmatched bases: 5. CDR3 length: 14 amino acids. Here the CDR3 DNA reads TGTGCCAGCAGTGATACTAGCGGTCGAAATGAGCAGTTCTTC. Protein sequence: CASSDTSGRNEQFF.